This record looks at one T cell receptor beta chain sequence and its context. Its antigen is as yet unknown. Germline trimming cut 7 bases from V and 6 bases from J; bases unmatched to any gene: 5. The CDR3 length is 13 residues. CDR1 is SQVTM and CDR2 is ANQGSEA in the germline V gene. PCR employed 60 Vbeta and 13 Jbeta primers. Profiled with immunoSEQ multiplex PCR; TCRdb holds only in-frame clones, not every one. In the table there are roughly 180,000 clones, roughly 80% of which are singletons. This sample is drawn from a study of cytomegalovirus exposure and HLA in healthy donors. General study points: Analyses of presence and absence presupposed an approximately uniform sequencing depth across donors.

This clonotype was sampled from a boy aged 10-17 years in good health and CMV-seronegative. The chain links TRBV29-1 to TRBJ2-2; 10 bases map to TRBD2. Material: PBMCs. The CDR3 coding sequence is TGCAGCGGAGTAGCGGGAGGTTCCGGGGAGCTGTTTTTT. This codes for CSGVAGGSGELFF.